These T cell receptor beta chains were read from a single sample in a study of T cell responses to AZD1222 COVID-19 vaccine. Assay: immunoSEQ multiplex PCR; the TCRdb copy retains only in-frame clones and omits some. The data hold 60,000 to 85,000 clones, with roughly 84% observed a single time. The sequenced sample was peripheral blood, obtained 28 days after the second AZD1222 dose. Every receptor here comes from an adult who received the AZD1222 COVID-19 vaccine. Both conserved end residues are part of each CDR3. The D gene is left open where the match is weak. Rows may omit the clone size; those that give it use once, few, many or a size class.

TRBJ2-7 TRBD1 - TRBV19 TGTGCCAGTAGGAGGGGGCCGACGGAGTACGAGCAGTACTTC CASRRGPTEYEQYF
TRBJ1-5 TRBD1 - TRBV19 TGTGCCAGTTCAAGGGACAGGGATTTTCAGCCCCAGCATTTT CASSRDRDFQPQHF
TRBJ2-4 - - TRBV7-9 TGTGCCAGCAGCTTAGTAGGGACGAAAAAAAACATTCAGTACTTC CASSLVGTKKNIQYF
TRBJ1-3 - - TRBV7-9 TGTGCCAGCAGCTTAGTTTCACCCAGAAACACCATATATTTT CASSLVSPRNTIYF
TRBJ2-3 - - TRBV5-1 TGCGCCAGCAAGGTCGGAAACACAGATACGCAGTATTTT CASKVGNTDTQYF
TRBJ1-1 - - TRBV4-2 TGTGCCAGCAGCCAGGGGGCGGGACAAAAGAACACTGAAGCTTTCTTT CASSQGAGQKNTEAFF
TRBJ1-5 - - TRBV11-3 TGTGCCAGCAGCTTAGTCCCCCCTCGGACAGCATATAGCAATCAGCCCCAGCATTTT CASSLVPPRTAYSNQPQHF
TRBJ1-1 - - TRBV2 TGTGCCAGCAGTGAAGATCGGGGGTTTTGGACTGAAGCTTTCTTT CASSEDRGFWTEAFF
TRBJ1-6 - - TRBV30 TGTGCCTGGAGTGGGGGGAGGGATTCACCCCTCCACTTT CAWSGGRDSPLHF
TRBJ2-3 - - TRBV7-3 TGTGCCAGCGCCGAAGGGCGGGGTTCGGATACGCAGTATTTT CASAEGRGSDTQYF
TRBJ1-1 TRBD1 - TRBV3-1/TRBV3-2 TGTGCCAGCAGCCGGGGGGCTACAGGGGCAGTAAACACTGAAGCTTTCTTT CASSRGATGAVNTEAFF
TRBJ1-2 - - TRBV30 TGTGCCTGGAGTAAGCCGGCCCTCTATGGCTACACCTTC CAWSKPALYGYTF
TRBJ2-7 TRBD1 - TRBV5-1 TGCGCCAGCAGCTTGGGGGACAGGGCCAACGAGCAGTACTTC CASSLGDRANEQYF
TRBJ2-1 - once TRBV12-3/TRBV12-4 TGTGCCAGCACCCCTAATAGCGTGGCGGGGCAGTTCTTC CASTPNSVAGQFF
TRBJ1-1 - - TRBV7-3 TGTGCCAGCAGCTTGAGCGGCACAGGGATATATTTCTTT CASSLSGTGIYFF
TRBJ2-1 - - TRBV7-9 TGTGCCAGCAGCCGAGATAGGTGGGAGCAGTTCTTC CASSRDRWEQFF
TRBJ1-4 TRBD1 - TRBV4-2 TGTGCCAGCAGCCAAGCTGGACAGGGTGAGGTAGATGAAAAACTGTTTTTT CASSQAGQGEVDEKLFF
TRBJ1-5 - - TRBV30 TGTGCCTGGAGTGCTGGTAGCAATCAGCCCCAGCATTTT CAWSAGSNQPQHF
TRBJ1-5 - - TRBV14 TGTGCCAGCAGCTCTCCGGGACACATGCACAATCAGCCCCAGCATTTT CASSSPGHMHNQPQHF
TRBJ1-5 - once TRBV6-5 TGTGCCAGCAGTTCAGGGTGGAATCAGCCCCAGCATTTT CASSSGWNQPQHF
TRBJ2-1 TRBD2 - TRBV9 TGTGCCAGCAGCGTAAGCGGGGGGCAGTTTAATGAGCAGTTCTTC CASSVSGGQFNEQFF
TRBJ2-1 TRBD2 - TRBV7-9 TGTGCCAGCAGCTTTGGGGGAGGGTGGAATGAGCAGTTCTTC CASSFGGGWNEQFF
TRBJ2-7 - - TRBV5-1 TGCGCCAGCAGCCCTACAGCAGGAGACTACGAGCAGTACTTC CASSPTAGDYEQYF
TRBJ2-7 - - TRBV5-8 TGTGCCAGCAGCTTAATTTTGCTTGAGCAGTACTTC CASSLILLEQYF
TRBJ2-5 TRBD2 - TRBV4-1 TGCGCCAGCAGCCCCACCGGACTAGCGAGCTACCAAGAGACCCAGTACTTC CASSPTGLASYQETQYF
TRBJ1-6 - - TRBV7-9 TGTGCCAGCAGCTCCTATCTTACGACAGGCGCCTATAATTCACCCCTCCACTTT CASSSYLTTGAYNSPLHF
TRBJ1-1 - - TRBV6-2/TRBV6-3 TGTGCCAGCAGTTCCAGGACCGGGGCTGAAGCTTTCTTT CASSSRTGAEAFF
TRBJ2-6 - - TRBV6-6 TGTGCCAGCAGTAGATCGAGGCCCGGCGAGCCTGGGGCCAACGTCCTGACTTTC CASSRSRPGEPGANVLTF
TRBJ2-7 TRBD2 - TRBV7-2 TGTGCCAGCAGCTTAGCGGGGGGGGAAACCTACGAGCAGTACTTC CASSLAGGETYEQYF
TRBJ1-3 - - TRBV21-1 TGTGCCAGCAGCAAAGGCCCGGGCAGGACTGGAAACACCATATATTTT CASSKGPGRTGNTIYF
TRBJ2-1 - - TRBV6-5 TGTGCCAGCAGTTACTCACCGGGGAGCGTGGAGCAGTTCTTC CASSYSPGSVEQFF
TRBJ1-2 - once TRBV6-5 TGTGCCAGCAGTCCGAGGGTGGAGCACTATGGCTACACCTTC CASSPRVEHYGYTF
TRBJ2-3 - - TRBV5-1 TGCGCCAGCAGACGGGCGGAAAGCACAGATACGCAGTATTTT CASRRAESTDTQYF
TRBJ1-2 TRBD1 - TRBV4-3 TGCGCCAGCAGCCAAGAGAGGACAGGGAAAGGCGGCTACACCTTC CASSQERTGKGGYTF
TRBJ2-1 - - TRBV9 TGTGCCAGCAGCGTAGCTCTGGCGGGGTCCTACAATGAGCAGTTCTTC CASSVALAGSYNEQFF
TRBJ2-7 TRBD1 once TRBV6-5 TGTGCCAGCAGCTCGACAGGGGGCAGCTACGAGCAGTACTTC CASSSTGGSYEQYF
TRBJ2-5 TRBD1 once TRBV7-9 TGTGCCAGCAGCTTAGCGGACAGGGGAGAGACCCAGTACTTC CASSLADRGETQYF
TRBJ1-2 - few TRBV12-5 TGTGCTAGCGCCCCCGACGGAGGGAACGGCGGCTACACCTTC CASAPDGGNGGYTF
TRBJ1-1 - - TRBV3-1/TRBV3-2 TGTGCCAGCACCCGGGGTTCAAACACTGAAGCTTTCTTT CASTRGSNTEAFF
TRBJ2-7 - - TRBV6-4 TGTGCCAGCACCAAGGGGGGGAGCTCCTACGAGCAGTACTTC CASTKGGSSYEQYF
TRBJ2-2 TRBD2 - TRBV5-4 TGTGCCAGCAGCTTTGGGACTAGCGGGGGGGCACGGAACACCGGGGAGCTGTTTTTT CASSFGTSGGARNTGELFF
TRBJ2-1 TRBD1 - TRBV29-1 TGCAGCGTTGAACTAGGGACAGGGACTAATGGCGAGCAGTTCTTC CSVELGTGTNGEQFF
TRBJ1-5 - - TRBV28 TGTGCCAGCAGGACTAACAGTCAGCCCCAGCATTTT CASRTNSQPQHF
TRBJ1-1 - - TRBV5-1 TGCGCCAGCAGGGCGTTCAGCAACACTGAAGCTTTCTTT CASRAFSNTEAFF
TRBJ2-7 - - TRBV6-1 TGTGCCAGCAGTGAAGGCTACAGCGGCTCCTACGAGCAGTACTTC CASSEGYSGSYEQYF
TRBJ1-1 - - TRBV4-1 TGCGCCAGCAGCCCGGTCCGGAACACTGAAGCTTTCTTT CASSPVRNTEAFF